The rows below give T cell receptor beta chains drawn from one sample of a study of cytomegalovirus exposure and HLA in healthy donors. Using immunoSEQ multiplex PCR, the repertoire was profiled, and TCRdb retains in-frame clones only, with some absent. This table has some 190,000 clones, 80% to 90% appearing once. Sequenced material: PBMCs. The receptors here all came from a man aged 40-55 years in good health and CMV-seropositive. Each CDR3 is given with its conserved first and last residue. Fields, in order: J gene, clone size, D gene, V gene, CDR3 DNA, CDR3 protein. D genes are given only for firm matches. Clone size, where shown, is once, few, many, or a class for clones that have expanded.

TRBJ1-5 | NA | NA | TRBV29-1 | TGCAGCGTTGTGGCAGGGAATCAGCCCCAGCATTTT | CSVVAGNQPQHF
TRBJ1-1 | once | NA | TRBV7-8 | TGTGCCAGCAGCTTAGAATCGGGACAATCGAACACTGAAGCTTTCTTT | CASSLESGQSNTEAFF
TRBJ2-7 | NA | NA | TRBV25-1 | TGTGCCAGCAGCGTTAGACAAACCACCTACGAGCAGTACTTC | CASSVRQTTYEQYF
TRBJ2-1 | NA | TRBD2 | TRBV9 | TGTGCCAGCAGCGTAGGGCTAGCGGGCTTGCCCCACAATGAGCAGTTCTTC | CASSVGLAGLPHNEQFF
TRBJ1-1 | NA | NA | TRBV7-6 | TGTGCCAGCAGCTTAGAAATACAGAGCACTGAAGCTTTCTTT | CASSLEIQSTEAFF
TRBJ2-1 | NA | NA | TRBV28 | TGTGCCAGCAGTTTATTGGCCACCTACAATGAGCAGTTCTTC | CASSLLATYNEQFF
TRBJ2-1 | few | TRBD1 | TRBV11-1 | TGTGCCAGCAGCCACGACAGGGGCGCGTACAATGAGCAGTTCTTC | CASSHDRGAYNEQFF
TRBJ2-7 | NA | NA | TRBV5-6 | TGTGCCAGCAGCCTTCTCACCCGGGAACATACTAGGGAGCAGTACTTC | CASSLLTREHTREQYF
TRBJ2-1 | NA | NA | TRBV14 | TGTGCCAGCAGCCACAAAAGCGGGCTAAGGTACAATGAGCAGTTCTTC | CASSHKSGLRYNEQFF
TRBJ2-7 | NA | NA | TRBV2 | TGTGCCAGCAGAGGGGCCTACGAGCAGTACTTC | CASRGAYEQYF
TRBJ1-2 | NA | NA | TRBV27 | TGTGCCAGCAGTTTATTCTTCTCACAGGGACCTGACTATGGCTACACCTTC | CASSLFFSQGPDYGYTF
TRBJ2-4 | few | NA | TRBV11-2 | TGTGCCAGCAGCTCAGGGTCGGACATTCAGTACTTC | CASSSGSDIQYF
TRBJ2-7 | few | NA | TRBV15 | TGTGCCACCAGCAGAGGCCCCGGGACACCCTCCTACGAGCAGTACTTC | CATSRGPGTPSYEQYF
TRBJ2-7 | NA | TRBD2 | TRBV5-5 | TGTGCCAGCAGCTTCCACGTCGGACTAGTACCCTACGAGCAGTACTTC | CASSFHVGLVPYEQYF
TRBJ1-3 | once | NA | TRBV2 | TGTGCCAGCCAGGGTTATCCCATGGACACCATATATTTT | CASQGYPMDTIYF
TRBJ1-1 | NA | NA | TRBV19 | TGTGCCAGTAGCCCAGACGGCGGGGGGACGGCGAACACTGAAGCTTTCTTT | CASSPDGGGTANTEAFF
TRBJ2-7 | NA | TRBD2 | TRBV5-6 | TGTGCCAGCAGCTTGTCTAGCGGGTACTCCTACGAGCAGTACTTC | CASSLSSGYSYEQYF
TRBJ2-3 | once | TRBD1 | TRBV27 | TGTGCCAGCAGTAAAAATACCGGGACAGGGGATACGCAGTATTTT | CASSKNTGTGDTQYF
TRBJ2-7 | NA | TRBD1 | TRBV4-3 | TGCGCCAGCAGCCAAGAGGACAGGGGCTACGAGCAGTACTTC | CASSQEDRGYEQYF
TRBJ2-6 | NA | NA | TRBV28 | TGTGCCAGCAGTGCGGGCTTCTCTGGGGCCAACGTCCTGACTTTC | CASSAGFSGANVLTF
TRBJ2-1 | NA | TRBD2 | TRBV15 | TGTGCCACCAGCAGGGATAATAGCGGGAGTGTGCTGTTCTTC | CATSRDNSGSVLFF
TRBJ2-2 | NA | NA | TRBV6-6 | TGTGCCAGCAATCAATTACAGGTCGGGGAGCTGTTTTTT | CASNQLQVGELFF
TRBJ2-1 | NA | NA | TRBV30 | TGTGCCTGGGATACAGTTTTTTCCTACAATGAGCAGTTCTTC | CAWDTVFSYNEQFF
TRBJ2-1 | NA | NA | TRBV27 | TGTGCCAGCAGTTTAGACACGGGATCCTACAATGAGCAGTTCTTC | CASSLDTGSYNEQFF